One and the same sample provided the 3 T cell receptor beta chains below, sequenced in a study of shared clonotypes between healthy human individuals (dated by TCRdb to 2018 to 2021). The library was prepared using the immunoSEQ multiplex PCR assay. Sourced from immuneACCESS, this table was stored by TCRdb with only in-frame sequences that have V and J called. A share of the clones is absent; for the studies checked, an unresolved V gene accounts for under half, and the remainder has no known explanation. The sample table holds some 900,000 clones, of which around 80% were seen once. The leading ten clones occupy over 1.3% of the sample. The source material was memory CD4+ T cells sorted from blood. Per the publication, the cell subset or site label means: CD45RA-negative fraction. Every receptor here comes from a man aged 18 to 29 in good health.

In DNA form, the CDR3 reads TGCGCCAGCAGGGCCGGGGAAATGGGAAACTATGGCTACACCTTC. This codes for CASRAGEMGNYGYTF. The chain employs TRBV4-1 and TRBJ1-2; no reliable D call. Per germline, CDR1 MGHRA and CDR2 YSYEKL. The V and J ends lost 6 bases and 2 bases respectively, with 16 bases between them. The CDR3 is 15 residues long.

The chain recombines TRBV7-8 with TRBJ1-1; TRBD1 might be the D (5 bases). The CDR3 is 13 residues long. The V and J ends lost 7 bases and 10 bases respectively, with 19 bases between them. CDR1 and CDR2 (germline): SGHVS, FQNEAQ. CDR3 nucleotides: TGTGCCAGCAAACTATCGGGGCGGTCAGCAGCTTTCTTT. Encoded protein: CASKLSGRSAAFF. The full variable domain, in which reference TRBV7-8 and TRBJ1-1 provide the parts outside the CDR3, is GAGVSQSPRYKVAKRGQDVALRCDPISGHVSLFWYQQALGQGPEFLTYFQNEAQLDKSGLPSDRFFAERPEGSVSTLKIQRTQQEDSAVYLCASKLSGRSAAFFGQGTRLTVV.

The J gene is TRBJ2-3, the V gene TRBV7-2; 7 bases line up with TRBD1. This CDR3 has 17 residues. J lost 0 bases, V lost 2 bases, and 8 bases had no gene match. Germline assignment: CDR1 SGHTA and CDR2 FQGNSA. CDR3 DNA: TGTGCCAGCAGCTTACTGGGACAGACAACTAGCACAGATACGCAGTATTTT. Translated: CASSLLGQTTSTDTQYF.